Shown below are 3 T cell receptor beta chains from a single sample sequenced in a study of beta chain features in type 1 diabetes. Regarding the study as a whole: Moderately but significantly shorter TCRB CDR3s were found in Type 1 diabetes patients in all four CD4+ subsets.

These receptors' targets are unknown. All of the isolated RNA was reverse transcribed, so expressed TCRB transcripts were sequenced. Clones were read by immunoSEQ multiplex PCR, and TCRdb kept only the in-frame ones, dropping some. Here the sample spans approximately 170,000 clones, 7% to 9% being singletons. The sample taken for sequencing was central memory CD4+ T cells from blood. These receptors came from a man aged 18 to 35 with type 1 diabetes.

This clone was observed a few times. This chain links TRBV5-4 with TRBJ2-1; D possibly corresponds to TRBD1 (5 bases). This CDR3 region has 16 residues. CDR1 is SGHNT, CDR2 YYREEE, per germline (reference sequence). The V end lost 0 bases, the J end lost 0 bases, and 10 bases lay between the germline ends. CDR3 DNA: TGTGCCAGCAGCTTGGGTGGGGCGGTCTCCTACAATGAGCAGTTCTTC. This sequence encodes CASSLGGAVSYNEQFF.

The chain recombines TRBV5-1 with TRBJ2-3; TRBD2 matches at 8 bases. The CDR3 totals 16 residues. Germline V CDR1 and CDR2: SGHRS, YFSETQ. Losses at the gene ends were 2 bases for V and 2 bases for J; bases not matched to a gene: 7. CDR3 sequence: CASSLSGGDSTDTQYF. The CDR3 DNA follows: TGCGCCAGCAGCTTAAGCGGGGGAGATTCCACAGATACGCAGTATTTT.

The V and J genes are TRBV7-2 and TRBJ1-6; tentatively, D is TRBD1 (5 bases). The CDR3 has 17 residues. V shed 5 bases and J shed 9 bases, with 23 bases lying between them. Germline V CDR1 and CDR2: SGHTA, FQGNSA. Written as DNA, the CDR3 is TGTGCCAGCAGCCGCGCCGGCGGGGACTGGGTTTCTTCACCCCTCCACTTT. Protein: CASSRAGGDWVSSPLHF.